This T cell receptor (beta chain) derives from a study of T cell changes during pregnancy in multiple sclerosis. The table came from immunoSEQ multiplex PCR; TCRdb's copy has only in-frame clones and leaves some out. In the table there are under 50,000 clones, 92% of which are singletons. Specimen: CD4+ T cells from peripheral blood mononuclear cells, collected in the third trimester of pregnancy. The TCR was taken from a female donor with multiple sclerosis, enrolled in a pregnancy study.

The CDR3 DNA sequence: TGTGCTAGTGGTCGGGACAGCCTCTATGGCTACACCTTC. It yields the protein CASGRDSLYGYTF. The rearrangement joins TRBV12-5 to TRBJ1-2, with 7 bases matching TRBD1. V gave up 5 bases and J gave up 4 bases; unmatched junction bases: 4. Germline values: CDR1 LGHNT, CDR2 FRNRAP. The CDR3 extends over 13 amino acids. The full variable domain, in which reference TRBV12-5 and TRBJ1-2 provide the parts outside the CDR3, is DARVTQTPRHKVTEMGQEVTMRCQPILGHNTVFWYRQTMMQGLELLAYFRNRAPLDDSGMPKDRFSAEMPDATLATLKIQPSEPRDSAVYFCASGRDSLYGYTFGSGTRLTVV.